This T cell receptor (beta chain) came from a study of cytomegalovirus exposure and HLA in healthy donors. Study observations and caveats: Using a false discovery rate of 0.05, a later analysis showed that 16,951 TCR beta sequences were associated with HLA alleles. As a later analysis showed, a missense DCLRE1C variant was linked to trimming of TCR beta V- and J-genes.

PCR amplification relied on 60 Vbeta primers (plus 13 Jbeta primers). Sequencing used immunoSEQ multiplex PCR; TCRdb keeps in-frame clones, though not all of them. Seen here are 96,000 or so clones, roughly 74% observed once, and the top ten hold 13% to 15%. To note about this clone: Antigen unknown.

The V gene's germline CDR1 is MNHNS and CDR2 SASEGT. The CDR3 extends over 15 amino acids. Deletions cut 6 bases from V and 3 bases from J, with 18 bases between. The V gene is TRBV6-1, the J gene TRBJ2-7, with a tentative D call TRBD2 (6 bases). Sequencing was done on a sample of PBMCs. This clonotype originated in a woman in her 70s in good health and CMV-seropositive. CDR3 loop: CASRVGPGLNYEQYF. The DNA for the CDR3 is TGTGCCAGCAGAGTGGGACCGGGACTCAACTACGAGCAGTACTTC.